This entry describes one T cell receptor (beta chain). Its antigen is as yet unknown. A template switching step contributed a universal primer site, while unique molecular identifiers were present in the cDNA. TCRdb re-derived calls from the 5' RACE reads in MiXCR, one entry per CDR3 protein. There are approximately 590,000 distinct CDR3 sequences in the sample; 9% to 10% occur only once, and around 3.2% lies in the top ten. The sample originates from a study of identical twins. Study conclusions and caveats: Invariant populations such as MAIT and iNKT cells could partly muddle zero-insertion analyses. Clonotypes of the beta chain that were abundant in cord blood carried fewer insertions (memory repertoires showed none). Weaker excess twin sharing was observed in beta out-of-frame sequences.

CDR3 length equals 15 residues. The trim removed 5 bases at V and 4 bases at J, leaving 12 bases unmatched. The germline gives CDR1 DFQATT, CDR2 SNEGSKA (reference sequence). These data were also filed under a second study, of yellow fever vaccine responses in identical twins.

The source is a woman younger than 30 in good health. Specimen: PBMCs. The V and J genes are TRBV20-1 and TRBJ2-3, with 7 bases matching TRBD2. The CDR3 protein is CSAPHSGFGADTQYF. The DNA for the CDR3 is TGCAGTGCTCCACATAGCGGGTTCGGGGCAGATACGCAGTATTTT.